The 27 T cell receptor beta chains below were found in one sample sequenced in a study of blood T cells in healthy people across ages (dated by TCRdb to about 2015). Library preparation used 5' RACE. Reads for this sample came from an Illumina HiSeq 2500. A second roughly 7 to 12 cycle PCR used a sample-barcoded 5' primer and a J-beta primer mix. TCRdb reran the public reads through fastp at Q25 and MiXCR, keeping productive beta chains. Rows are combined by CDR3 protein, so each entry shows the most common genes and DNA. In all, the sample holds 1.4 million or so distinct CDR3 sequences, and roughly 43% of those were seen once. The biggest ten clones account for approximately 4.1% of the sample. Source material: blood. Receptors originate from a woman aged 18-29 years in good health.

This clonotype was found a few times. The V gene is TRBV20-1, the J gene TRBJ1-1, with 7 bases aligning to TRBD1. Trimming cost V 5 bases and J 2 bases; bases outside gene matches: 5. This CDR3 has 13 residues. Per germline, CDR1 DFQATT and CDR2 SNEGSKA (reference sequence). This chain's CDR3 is CSAHRDRNTEAFF. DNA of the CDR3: TGCAGTGCTCACCGGGACAGAAACACTGAAGCTTTCTTT.

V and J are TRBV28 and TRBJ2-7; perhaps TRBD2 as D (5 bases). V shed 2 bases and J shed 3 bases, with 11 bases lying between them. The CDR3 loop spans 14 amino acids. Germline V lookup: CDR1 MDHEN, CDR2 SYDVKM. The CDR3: CASSLGGLRYEQYF. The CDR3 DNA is TGTGCCAGCAGTTTAGGTGGACTTCGCTACGAGCAGTACTTC.

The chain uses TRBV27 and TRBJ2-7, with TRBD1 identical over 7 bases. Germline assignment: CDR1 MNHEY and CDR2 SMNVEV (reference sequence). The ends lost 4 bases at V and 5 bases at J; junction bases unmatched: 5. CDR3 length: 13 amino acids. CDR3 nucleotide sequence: TGTGCCAGCAGTTCACAGGGGATCAACGAGCAGTACTTC. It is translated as CASSSQGINEQYF.

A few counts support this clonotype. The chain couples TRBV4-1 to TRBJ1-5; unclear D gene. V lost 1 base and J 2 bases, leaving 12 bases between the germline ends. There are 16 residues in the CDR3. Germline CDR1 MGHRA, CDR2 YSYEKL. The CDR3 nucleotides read TGCGCCAGCAGCCAAGGTAGCGGAAGAGGCAATCAGCCCCAGCATTTT. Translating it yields CASSQGSGRGNQPQHF.

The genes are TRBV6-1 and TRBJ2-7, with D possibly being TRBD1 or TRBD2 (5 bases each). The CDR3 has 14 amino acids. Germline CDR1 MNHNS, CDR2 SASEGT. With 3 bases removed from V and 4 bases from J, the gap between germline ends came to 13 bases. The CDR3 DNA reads TGTGCCAGCAGTGATTGGGACGGAAGATACGAGCAGTACTTC. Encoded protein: CASSDWDGRYEQYF.

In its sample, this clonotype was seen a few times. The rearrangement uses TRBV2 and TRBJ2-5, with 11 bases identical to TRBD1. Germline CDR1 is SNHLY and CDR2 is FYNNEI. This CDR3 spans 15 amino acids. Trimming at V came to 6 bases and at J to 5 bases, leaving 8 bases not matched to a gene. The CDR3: CASSQEGQGGETQYF. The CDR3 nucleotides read TGTGCCAGCAGCCAAGAGGGACAGGGGGGTGAGACCCAGTACTTC.

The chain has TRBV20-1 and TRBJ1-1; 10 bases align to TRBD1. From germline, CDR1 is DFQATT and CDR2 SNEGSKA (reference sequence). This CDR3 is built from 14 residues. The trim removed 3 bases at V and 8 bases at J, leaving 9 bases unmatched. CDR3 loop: CSARKGTGAKEAFF. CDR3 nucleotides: TGCAGTGCTAGGAAAGGGACAGGGGCAAAGGAAGCTTTCTTT.

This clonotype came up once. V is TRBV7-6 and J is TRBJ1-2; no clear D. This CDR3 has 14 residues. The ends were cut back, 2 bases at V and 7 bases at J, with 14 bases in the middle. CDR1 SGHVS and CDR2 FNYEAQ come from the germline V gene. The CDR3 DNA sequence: TGTGCCAGCAGCTTAAACGGTGGGGAGACTGGCTACACCTTC. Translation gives CASSLNGGETGYTF. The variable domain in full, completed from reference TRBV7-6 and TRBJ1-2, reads GAGVSQSPRYKVTKRGQDVALRCDPISGHVSLYWYRQALGQGPEFLTYFNYEAQQDKSGLPNDRFSAERPEGSISTLTIQRTEQRDSAMYRCASSLNGGETGYTFGSGTRLTVV.

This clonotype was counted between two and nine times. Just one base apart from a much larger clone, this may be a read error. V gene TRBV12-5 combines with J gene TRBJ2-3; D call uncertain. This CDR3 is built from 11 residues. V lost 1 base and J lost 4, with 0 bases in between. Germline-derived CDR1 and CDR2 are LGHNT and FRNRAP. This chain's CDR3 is CASGLADTQYF. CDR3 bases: TGTGCTAGTGGTTTGGCAGATACGCAGTATTTT.

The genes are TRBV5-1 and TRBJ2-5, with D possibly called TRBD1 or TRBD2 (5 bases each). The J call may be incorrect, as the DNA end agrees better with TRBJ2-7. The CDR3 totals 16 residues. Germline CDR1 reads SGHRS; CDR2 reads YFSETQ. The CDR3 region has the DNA TGCGCCAGCAGCTTGCAGACACCCGGGACCACCTACGAGCAGTACTTC. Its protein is CASSLQTPGTTYEQYF.

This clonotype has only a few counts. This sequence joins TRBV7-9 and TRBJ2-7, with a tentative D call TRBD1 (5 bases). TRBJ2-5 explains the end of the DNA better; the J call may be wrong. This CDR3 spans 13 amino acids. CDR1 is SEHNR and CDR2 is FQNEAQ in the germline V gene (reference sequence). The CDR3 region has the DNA TGTGCCAGCAGTACTCAGGGTATGGAGACCCAGTACTTC. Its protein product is CASSTQGMETQYF.

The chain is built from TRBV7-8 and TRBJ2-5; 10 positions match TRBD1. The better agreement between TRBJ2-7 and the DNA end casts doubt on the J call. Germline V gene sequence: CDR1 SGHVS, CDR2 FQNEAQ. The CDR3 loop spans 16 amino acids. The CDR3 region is CASSLPGTGVTYEQYF. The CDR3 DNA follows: TGTGCCAGCAGCTTACCCGGGACAGGGGTTACCTACGAGCAGTACTTC.

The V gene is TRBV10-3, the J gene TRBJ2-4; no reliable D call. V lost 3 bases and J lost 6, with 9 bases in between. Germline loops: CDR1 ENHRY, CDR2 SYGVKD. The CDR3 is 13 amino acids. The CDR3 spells CAISDRVLNIQYF. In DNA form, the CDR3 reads TGTGCCATCAGTGATCGGGTCCTAAACATTCAGTACTTC.

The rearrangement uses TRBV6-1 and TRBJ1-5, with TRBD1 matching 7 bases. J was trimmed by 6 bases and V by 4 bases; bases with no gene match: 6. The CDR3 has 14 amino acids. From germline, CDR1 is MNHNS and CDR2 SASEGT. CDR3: CASSVTGWAQPQHF. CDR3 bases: TGTGCCAGCAGTGTGACAGGGTGGGCTCAGCCCCAGCATTTT.

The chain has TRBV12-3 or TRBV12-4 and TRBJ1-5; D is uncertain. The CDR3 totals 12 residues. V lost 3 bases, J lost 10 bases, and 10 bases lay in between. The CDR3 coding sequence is TGTGCCAGCAGTTTCGAGGCTTCACCCCAGCATTTT. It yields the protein CASSFEASPQHF.

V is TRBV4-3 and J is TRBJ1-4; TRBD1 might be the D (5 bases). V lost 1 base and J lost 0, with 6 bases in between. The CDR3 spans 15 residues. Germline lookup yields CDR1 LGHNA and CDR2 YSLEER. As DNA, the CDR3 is TGCGCCAGCAGCCAAGGACAGTCAACTAATGAAAAACTGTTTTTT. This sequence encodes CASSQGQSTNEKLFF.

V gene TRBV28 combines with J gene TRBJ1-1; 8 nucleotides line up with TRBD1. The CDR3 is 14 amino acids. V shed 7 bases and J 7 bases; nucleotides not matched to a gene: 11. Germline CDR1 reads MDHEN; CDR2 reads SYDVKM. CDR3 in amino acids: CASTAPGGPNEAFF. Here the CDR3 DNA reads TGTGCCAGCACCGCGCCAGGGGGCCCTAATGAAGCTTTCTTT. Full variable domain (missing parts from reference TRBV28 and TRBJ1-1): DVKVTQSSRYLVKRTGEKVFLECVQDMDHENMFWYRQDPGLGLRLIYFSYDVKMKEKGDIPEGYSVSREKKERFSLILESASTNQTSMYLCASTAPGGPNEAFFGQGTRLTVV.

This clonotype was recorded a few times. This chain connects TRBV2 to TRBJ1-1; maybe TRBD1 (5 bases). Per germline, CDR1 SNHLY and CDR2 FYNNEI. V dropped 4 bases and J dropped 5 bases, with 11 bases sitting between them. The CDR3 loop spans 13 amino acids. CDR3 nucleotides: TGTGCCAGCAGTGTCGAGGGGCGGACTGAAGCTTTCTTT. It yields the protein CASSVEGRTEAFF.

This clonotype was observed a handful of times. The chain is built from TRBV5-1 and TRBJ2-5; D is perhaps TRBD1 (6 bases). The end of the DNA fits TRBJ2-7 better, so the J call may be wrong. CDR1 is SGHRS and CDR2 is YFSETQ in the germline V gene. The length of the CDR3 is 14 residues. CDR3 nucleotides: TGCGCCAGCAGCGTGGGACATGGAAAAAACGAGCAGTACTTC. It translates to CASSVGHGKNEQYF.

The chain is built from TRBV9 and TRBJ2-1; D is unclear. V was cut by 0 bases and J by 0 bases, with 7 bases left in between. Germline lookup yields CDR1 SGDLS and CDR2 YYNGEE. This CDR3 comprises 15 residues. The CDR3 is CASSVEFRSYNEQFF. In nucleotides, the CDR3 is TGTGCCAGCAGCGTAGAATTCCGCTCCTACAATGAGCAGTTCTTC.

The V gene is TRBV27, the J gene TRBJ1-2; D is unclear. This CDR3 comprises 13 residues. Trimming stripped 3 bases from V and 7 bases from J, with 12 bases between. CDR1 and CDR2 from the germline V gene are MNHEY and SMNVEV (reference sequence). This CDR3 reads CASSLKGWTGYTF. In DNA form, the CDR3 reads TGTGCCAGCAGTTTGAAGGGATGGACTGGCTACACCTTC.

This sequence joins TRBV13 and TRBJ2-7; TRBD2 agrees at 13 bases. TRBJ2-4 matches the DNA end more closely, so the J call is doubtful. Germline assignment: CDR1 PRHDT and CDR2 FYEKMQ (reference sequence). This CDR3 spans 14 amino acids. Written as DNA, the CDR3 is TGTGCCAGCAGACTAGCGGGGGGGCAAGACATTCAGTACTTC. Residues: CASRLAGGQDIQYF.

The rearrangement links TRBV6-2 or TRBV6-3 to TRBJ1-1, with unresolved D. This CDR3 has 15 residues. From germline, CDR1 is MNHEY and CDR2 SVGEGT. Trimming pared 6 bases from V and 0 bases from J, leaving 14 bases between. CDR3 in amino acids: CASSVSPFMNTEAFF. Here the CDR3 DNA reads TGTGCCAGCAGCGTCTCTCCCTTTATGAACACTGAAGCTTTCTTT.

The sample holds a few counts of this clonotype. CDR3 in DNA: TGTGCCAGCAGCTCCGTAAAACAGGGTCGGTCACCCCTCCACTTT. Translating it yields CASSSVKQGRSPLHF. This chain joins TRBV7-2 and TRBJ1-6; a possible D gene is TRBD1 (6 bases). The CDR3 totals 15 residues. The V and J ends lost 4 bases and 10 bases respectively, with 17 bases between them. CDR1 SGHTA and CDR2 FQGNSA come from the germline V gene.

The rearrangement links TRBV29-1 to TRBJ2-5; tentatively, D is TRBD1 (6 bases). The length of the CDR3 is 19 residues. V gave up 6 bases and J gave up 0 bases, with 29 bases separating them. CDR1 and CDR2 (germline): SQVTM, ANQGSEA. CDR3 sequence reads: CSVTPAFLGDTRYQETQYF. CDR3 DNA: TGCAGCGTAACCCCGGCATTCCTTGGGGACACACGATACCAAGAGACCCAGTACTTC.

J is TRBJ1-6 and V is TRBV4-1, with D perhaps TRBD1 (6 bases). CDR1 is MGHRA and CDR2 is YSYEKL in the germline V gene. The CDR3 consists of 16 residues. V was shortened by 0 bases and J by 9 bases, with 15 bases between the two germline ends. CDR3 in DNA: TGCGCCAGCAGCCAAGATGGTGGGGGCTCAACTTCACCCCTCCACTTT. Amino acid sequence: CASSQDGGGSTSPLHF.

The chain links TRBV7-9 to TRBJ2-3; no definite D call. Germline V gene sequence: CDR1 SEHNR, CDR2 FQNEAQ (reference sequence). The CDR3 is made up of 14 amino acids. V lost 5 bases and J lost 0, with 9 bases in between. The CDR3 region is CASSPPASTDTQYF. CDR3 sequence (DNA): TGTGCCAGCAGCCCACCAGCAAGCACAGATACGCAGTATTTT.